The text below deals with one T cell receptor (beta chain). Its antigen remains unidentified. TCRdb reanalysed the RT-PCR reads using MiXCR and keeps one entry per CDR3 protein. The table shows approximately 730,000 distinct CDR3 sequences, with over 11% occurring only once. The sample belongs to a study of response to subunit inactivated influenza vaccine. Findings of the study overall: The study's authors posited that every seasonal influenza vaccination enlists few new T cells.

V was clipped by 8 bases and J by 7 bases, with 18 bases between them. The CDR3 spans 14 residues. CDR1 SNHLY and CDR2 FYNNEI come from the germline V gene. This clonotype originated in a man aged 45 to 65 who received an inactivated influenza vaccine. The sequences come from PBMCs from blood, collected 14 to 15 days before vaccination. The chain uses TRBV2 and TRBJ2-1; D may match TRBD1 or TRBD2 (6 bases each). CDR3 DNA: TGTGCCAGCCTGTCTGGGGGCGCGGGGAATGAGCAGTTCTTC. It translates to CASLSGGAGNEQFF.